This section outlines one TCR beta chain sequence together with its context. The data derive from a study of blood T cell repertoires in COVID-19. Study background: Whether acute or convalescent, the COVID-19 samples came from the United States, Italy and Spain. From T cells, B-cell-depleted T cells, or PBMCs came the material, which was cDNA or gDNA.

Authors' data handling: Reference gene primer amplification gave estimated nucleated cell counts. The repertoire was sequenced with immunoSEQ multiplex PCR; TCRdb's copy has only in-frame clones and lacks some. Clone size and the V and J calls come from that table; the DNA yielded D and trimming. The data show about 40,000 clones, more than 75% seen once. Sequencing was performed on peripheral blood. The clonotype was recovered from an elderly man with acute or convalescent COVID-19.

CDR3 DNA sequence: TGCGCCAGCAGCCAAGAGAAGGGGGAACTGAATTCACCCCTCCACTTT. Translation: CASSQEKGELNSPLHF. The chain employs TRBV4-1 and TRBJ1-6, with D perhaps matching TRBD1 (6 bases). CDR1 is MGHRA, CDR2 YSYEKL, per germline. The germline V and J ends were trimmed by 0 bases and 7 bases, with 13 bases remaining between them. The CDR3 contains 16 residues.